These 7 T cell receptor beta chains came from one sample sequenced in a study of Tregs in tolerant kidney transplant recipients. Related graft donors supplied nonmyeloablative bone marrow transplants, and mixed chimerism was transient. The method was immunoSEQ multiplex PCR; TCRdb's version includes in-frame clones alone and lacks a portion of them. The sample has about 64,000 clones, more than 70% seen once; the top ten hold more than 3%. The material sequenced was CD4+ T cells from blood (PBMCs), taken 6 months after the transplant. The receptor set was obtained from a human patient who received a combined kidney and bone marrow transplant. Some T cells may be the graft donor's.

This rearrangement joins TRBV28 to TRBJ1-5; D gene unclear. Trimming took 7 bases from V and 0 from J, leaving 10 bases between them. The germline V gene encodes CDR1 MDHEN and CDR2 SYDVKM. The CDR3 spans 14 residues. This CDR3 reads CASTLLNSNQPQHF. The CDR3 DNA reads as TGTGCCAGCACCCTTCTTAATAGCAATCAGCCCCAGCATTTT.

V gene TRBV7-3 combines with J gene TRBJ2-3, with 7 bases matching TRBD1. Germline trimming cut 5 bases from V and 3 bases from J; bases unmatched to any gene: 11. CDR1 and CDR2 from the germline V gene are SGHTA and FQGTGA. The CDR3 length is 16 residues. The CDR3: CASSPRGQGVTDTQYF. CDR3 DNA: TGTGCCAGCAGCCCCCGAGGGCAGGGGGTTACAGATACGCAGTATTTT.

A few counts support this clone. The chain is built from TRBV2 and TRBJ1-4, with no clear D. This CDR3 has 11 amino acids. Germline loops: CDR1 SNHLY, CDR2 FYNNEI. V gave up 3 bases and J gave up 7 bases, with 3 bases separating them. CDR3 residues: CASSEAEKLFF. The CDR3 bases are TGTGCCAGCAGTGAGGCTGAAAAACTGTTTTTT.

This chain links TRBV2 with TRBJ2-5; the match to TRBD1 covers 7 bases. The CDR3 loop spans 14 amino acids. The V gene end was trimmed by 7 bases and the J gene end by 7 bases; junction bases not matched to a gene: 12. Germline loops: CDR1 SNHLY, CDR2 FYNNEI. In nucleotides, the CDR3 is TGTGCCAGCATAGGGAGAGGGGGCTTAGGGACCCAGTACTTC. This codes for CASIGRGGLGTQYF.

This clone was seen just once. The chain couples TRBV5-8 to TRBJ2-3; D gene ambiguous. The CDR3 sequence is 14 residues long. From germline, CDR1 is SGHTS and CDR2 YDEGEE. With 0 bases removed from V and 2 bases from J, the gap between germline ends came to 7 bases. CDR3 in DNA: TGTGCCAGCAGCTTGGGGGCAACCACAGATACGCAGTATTTT. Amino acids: CASSLGATTDTQYF.

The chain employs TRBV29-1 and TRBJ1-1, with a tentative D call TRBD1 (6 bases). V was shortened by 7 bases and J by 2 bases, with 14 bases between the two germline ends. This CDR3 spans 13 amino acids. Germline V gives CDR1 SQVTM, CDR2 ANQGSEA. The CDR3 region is CSAKRQANTEAFF. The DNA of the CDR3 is TGCAGCGCGAAACGACAGGCTAACACTGAAGCTTTCTTT.

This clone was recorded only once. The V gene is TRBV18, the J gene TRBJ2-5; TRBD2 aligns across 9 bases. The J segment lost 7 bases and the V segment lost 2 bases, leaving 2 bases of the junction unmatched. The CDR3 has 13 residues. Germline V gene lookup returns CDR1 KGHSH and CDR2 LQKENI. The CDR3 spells CASSPTREGTQYF. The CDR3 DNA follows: TGTGCCAGCTCACCAACGCGGGAGGGGACCCAGTACTTC.